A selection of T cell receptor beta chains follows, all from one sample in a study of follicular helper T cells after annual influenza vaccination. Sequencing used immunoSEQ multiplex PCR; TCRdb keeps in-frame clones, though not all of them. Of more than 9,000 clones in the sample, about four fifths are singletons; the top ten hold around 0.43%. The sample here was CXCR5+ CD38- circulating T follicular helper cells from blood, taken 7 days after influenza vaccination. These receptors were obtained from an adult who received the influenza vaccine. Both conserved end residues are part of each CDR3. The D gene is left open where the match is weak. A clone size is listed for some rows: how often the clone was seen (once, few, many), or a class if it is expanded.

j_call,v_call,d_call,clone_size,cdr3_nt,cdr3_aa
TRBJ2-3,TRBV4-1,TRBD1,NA,TGCGCCAGCAGCCAAGAGGGATCGGGACAGGGATATGCAGATACGCAGTATTTT,CASSQEGSGQGYADTQYF
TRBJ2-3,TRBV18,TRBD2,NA,TGTGCCAGCTCACCAAGGAGCGGGGGGACTAGCACAGATACGCAGTATTTT,CASSPRSGGTSTDTQYF
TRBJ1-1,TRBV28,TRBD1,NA,TGTGCCAGCAGTCCGCTCGGACAGGGGGCGGATAACACTGAAGCTTTCTTT,CASSPLGQGADNTEAFF
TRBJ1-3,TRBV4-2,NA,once,TGTGCCAGCAGCCGAGAGCTAGGGGGAAGCTCTGGAAACACCATATATTTT,CASSRELGGSSGNTIYF
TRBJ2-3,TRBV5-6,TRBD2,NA,TGTGCCAGCTGCAGACTAGCGGGGGGCGGGGGCACAGATACGCAGTATTTT,CASCRLAGGGGTDTQYF
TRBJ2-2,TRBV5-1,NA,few,TGCGCCAGCAGCTTGGCCTCGGTGGACACCGGGGAGCTGTTTTTT,CASSLASVDTGELFF
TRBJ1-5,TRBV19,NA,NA,TGTGCCAGCTCAGCAGAGCAGGGCAATCAGCCCCAGCATTTT,CASSAEQGNQPQHF
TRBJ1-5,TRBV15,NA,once,TGTGCCACCAGCAGAGATTCAGGGAGGTATCAGCCCCAGCATTTT,CATSRDSGRYQPQHF
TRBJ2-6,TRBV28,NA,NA,TGTGCCAGCCGGGGAGCTGGGGCCAACGTCCTGACTTTC,CASRGAGANVLTF
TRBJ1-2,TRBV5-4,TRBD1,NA,TGTGCCAGCAGCCCCAGGGGACAGTCCTACTATGGCTACACCTTC,CASSPRGQSYYGYTF
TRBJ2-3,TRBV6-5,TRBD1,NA,TGTGCCAGCAGAAGGGGACAGGGGGGCACAGATACGCAGTATTTT,CASRRGQGGTDTQYF
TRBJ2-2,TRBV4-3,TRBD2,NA,TGCGCCAGCAGCCCTGAGCCCGGGACTACGGGCGGGGAGCTGTTTTTT,CASSPEPGTTGGELFF
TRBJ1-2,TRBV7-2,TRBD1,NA,TGTGCCAGCAGCTTAGCCTCTGACAGGGCCAACTATGGCTACACCTTC,CASSLASDRANYGYTF
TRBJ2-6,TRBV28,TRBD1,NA,TGTGCCAGCAGTTTAAATGGGCAGGGGGCCGCCGGGGCCAACGTCCTGACTTTC,CASSLNGQGAAGANVLTF
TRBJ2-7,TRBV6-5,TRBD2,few,TGTGCCAGCAGTGGGGGGACTAGGTCTTACGAGCAGTACTTC,CASSGGTRSYEQYF
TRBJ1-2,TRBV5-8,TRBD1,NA,TGTGCCAGCAGCGACAGGGGAGATTCGAACTATGGCTACACCTTC,CASSDRGDSNYGYTF
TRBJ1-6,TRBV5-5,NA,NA,TGTGCCAGCAGCCGAGCGACAGTGGAGAATTCACCCCTCCACTTT,CASSRATVENSPLHF
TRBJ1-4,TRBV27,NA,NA,TGTGCCAGCAGTTTAGCCCTCGGTGGGGACTTAAAACTGTTTTTT,CASSLALGGDLKLFF
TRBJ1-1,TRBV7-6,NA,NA,TGTGCCAGCAGCTTATTTATCTGGACTGAAGCTTTCTTT,CASSLFIWTEAFF
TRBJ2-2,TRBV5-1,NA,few,TGCGCCAGCAGCTTTCAGGGGTCCGGGGAGCTGTTTTTT,CASSFQGSGELFF
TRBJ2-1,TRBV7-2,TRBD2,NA,TGTGCCAGCAGCTTAACTAGCGGGGGGTTAGGGTCCTACAATGAGCAGTTCTTC,CASSLTSGGLGSYNEQFF
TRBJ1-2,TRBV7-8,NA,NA,TGTGCCAGCAGCCCCGCGTTGATATTGGGCTACACCTTC,CASSPALILGYTF
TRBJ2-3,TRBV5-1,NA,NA,TGCGCCAGCAGCCCCTCAGGCGATTTCGACACAGATACGCAGTATTTT,CASSPSGDFDTDTQYF
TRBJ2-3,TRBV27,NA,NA,TGTGCCAGCAGTTTCCGCTCGGGGGACCGCACAGATACGCAGTATTTT,CASSFRSGDRTDTQYF
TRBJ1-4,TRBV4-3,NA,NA,TGCGCCAGCAGCCAAGAGCGGGGGGAACTCGCAACTAATGAAAAACTGTTTTTT,CASSQERGELATNEKLFF
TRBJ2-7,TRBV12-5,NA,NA,TGTGCTAGTGGCCAACCCGGAGACAGCTACGAGCAGTACTTC,CASGQPGDSYEQYF
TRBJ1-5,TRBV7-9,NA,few,TGTGCCAGCAGCTTAGGAAGGGGCGCAGGGCAGCCCCAGCATTTT,CASSLGRGAGQPQHF
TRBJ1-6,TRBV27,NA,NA,TGTGCCAGCAGGCCGAGTGTATCCTACTATAATTCACCCCTCCACTTT,CASRPSVSYYNSPLHF
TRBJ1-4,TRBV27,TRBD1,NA,TGTGCCAGCAGTCTAAACAGGGGAGGGGAAAAACTGTTTTTT,CASSLNRGGEKLFF
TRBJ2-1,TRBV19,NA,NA,TGTGCCAGTAGCTACAGGACCCAGAACCCTACTTACGAGCAGTTCTTC,CASSYRTQNPTYEQFF
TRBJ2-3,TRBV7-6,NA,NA,TGTGCCAGCAGCTACCGGGACATCCCCACAGATACGCAGTATTTT,CASSYRDIPTDTQYF
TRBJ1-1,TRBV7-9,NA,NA,TGTGCCAGCAGCGTACTATCCACTGAAGCTTTCTTT,CASSVLSTEAFF
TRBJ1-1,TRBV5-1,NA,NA,TGCGCCAGCAGCCAAAGTGGGCATATGGGGCGAGACACTGAAGCTTTCTTT,CASSQSGHMGRDTEAFF
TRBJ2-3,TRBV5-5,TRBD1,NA,TGTGCCAGCAGCTCCATACAGGGGGCGTGGGTCGCAGATACGCAGTATTTT,CASSSIQGAWVADTQYF
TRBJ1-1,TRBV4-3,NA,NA,TGCGCCAGCAGCCAAGATCGGCGGGTGAACACTGAAGCTTTCTTT,CASSQDRRVNTEAFF
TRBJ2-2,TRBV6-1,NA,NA,TGTGCCAGCAGTGAAGCAGGGGGAACCGGGGAGCTGTTTTTT,CASSEAGGTGELFF
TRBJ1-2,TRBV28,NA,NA,TGTGCCAGCACGTCCCTCGCTTCGGGGGCGTCGCGGGGCTACACCTTC,CASTSLASGASRGYTF
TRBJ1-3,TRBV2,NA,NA,TGTGCCAGCAGTCCGGGAACTGGAAACACCATATATTTT,CASSPGTGNTIYF
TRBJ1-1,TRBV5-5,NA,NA,TGTGCCAGCAGCTTTTTGGGGTCCGTGAACACTGAAGCTTTCTTT,CASSFLGSVNTEAFF
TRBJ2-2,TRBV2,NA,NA,TGTGCCAGCACCGGGACCGTCAACACCGGGGAGCTGTTTTTT,CASTGTVNTGELFF
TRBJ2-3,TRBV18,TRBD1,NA,TGTGCCAGCTCCCCTCCGGGACAGGTTGTTAATACGCAGTATTTT,CASSPPGQVVNTQYF
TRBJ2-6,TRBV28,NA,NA,TGTGCCAGCAGTCAATTAATGACACAAAGTCGGGCCAACGTCCTGACTTTC,CASSQLMTQSRANVLTF
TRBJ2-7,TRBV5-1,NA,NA,TGCGCCAGCAGCGAAACGGGCAACCTTTACGAGCAGTACTTC,CASSETGNLYEQYF
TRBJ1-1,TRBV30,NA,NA,TGTGCCTGGATGTCCCCAGGGTCGGGGAACACTGAAGCTTTCTTT,CAWMSPGSGNTEAFF
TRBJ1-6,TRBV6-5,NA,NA,TGTGCCAGCAGTCAGGGACTGGGGAATTCACCCCTCCACTTT,CASSQGLGNSPLHF
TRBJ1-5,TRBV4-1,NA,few,TGCGCCAGCAGCCAAGAGGACGGTCAGCCCCAGCATTTT,CASSQEDGQPQHF
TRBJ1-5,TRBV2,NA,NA,TGTGCCAGCAGTGACAGGTTCCCTTCTCAGCCCCAGCATTTT,CASSDRFPSQPQHF
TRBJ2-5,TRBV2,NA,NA,TGTGCCAGCAGTCGACAGGGAGGAGAGACCCAGTACTTC,CASSRQGGETQYF